These 8 T cell receptor beta chains were sequenced from one sample in a study of blood T cells in healthy people across ages. Then a second PCR, running roughly 7 to 11 cycles, was carried out with a sample-barcoded 5' primer and a J-beta primer mix. TCRdb re-called the 5' RACE reads with MiXCR, one entry per CDR3 protein. Among 1.2 million to 1.5 million distinct CDR3 sequences, roughly 40% were seen once, and the ten largest hold 7.9%. Sequencing was performed on blood. The origin of the receptors is a woman aged 18-29 years in good health.

The chain employs TRBV21-1 and TRBJ2-7; whether TRBD2, the table's D call, matches the DNA was not checked. The J call is in doubt because the DNA end fits TRBJ2-5 better. TRBV21-1 is a documented pseudogene. The CDR3 consists of 13 residues. As DNA, the CDR3 is TGTGCCATCATGGGAGCGGCCCAAGAGACCCAGTACTTC. It is translated as CAIMGAAQETQYF.

The chain employs TRBV7-6 and TRBJ2-3, with D hard to call. Germline lookup yields CDR1 SGHVS and CDR2 FNYEAQ. Trimming removed 4 bases at V and 4 bases at J, with 9 bases between. CDR3 length: 13 amino acids. DNA for the CDR3: TGTGCCAGCAGCTCACAGCCACCAGATACGCAGTATTTT. Translated: CASSSQPPDTQYF.

The chain employs TRBV6-5 and TRBJ1-2; no firm D call. The CDR3 length is 14 residues. Germline V gene sequence: CDR1 MNHEY, CDR2 SVGAGI. Deletions cut 5 bases from V and 4 bases from J, with 14 bases between. The CDR3 nucleotides read TGTGCCAGCAGTCCCGACCTGAGCCCCTATGGCTACACCTTC. It encodes CASSPDLSPYGYTF.

This clonotype showed up just a few times. The V call is TRBV3-1, the J call TRBJ2-5, with D maybe TRBD2 (5 bases). The J call may be incorrect, as the DNA end agrees better with TRBJ2-7. Germline CDR1 is LGHDT and CDR2 is YNNKEL (reference sequence). The CDR3 contains 15 residues. The CDR3 DNA sequence: TGTGCCAGCAGCCAAGCCGGGAAGGGTGCGTACGAGCAGTACTTC. Its protein is CASSQAGKGAYEQYF.

The chain is built from TRBV7-9 and TRBJ2-1; 10 nucleotides line up with TRBD2. This CDR3 contains 16 residues. The germline gives CDR1 SEHNR, CDR2 FQNEAQ (reference sequence). V dropped 5 bases and J dropped 2; count of bases not matched to a gene: 6. Here the CDR3 DNA reads TGTGCCAGCAGCGTTAGCGGGAGGTCGACCTACAATGAGCAGTTCTTC. Its translation is CASSVSGRSTYNEQFF.

This chain uses TRBV4-1 with TRBJ1-2; D call uncertain. With 2 bases removed from V and 3 bases from J, the gap between germline ends came to 16 bases. Germline loops: CDR1 MGHRA, CDR2 YSYEKL. This CDR3 region has 16 residues. CDR3 coding DNA: TGCGCCAGCAGCCAACCTTTGTCGAGGGAGGACTATGGCTACACCTTC. Its translation is CASSQPLSREDYGYTF.

The V and J genes are TRBV14 and TRBJ2-5; D remains ambiguous. Germline values: CDR1 SGHDN, CDR2 FVKESK. There are 16 residues in the CDR3. V lost 0 bases to trimming and J lost 5 bases, with 16 bases between them. CDR3 sequence reads: CASSQDRQVFGETQYF. In DNA, the CDR3 is TGTGCCAGCAGCCAAGATCGGCAGGTCTTCGGGGAGACCCAGTACTTC.

The chain couples TRBV9 to TRBJ2-7, with D uncertain. CDR1 and CDR2 (germline): SGDLS, YYNGEE. V lost 0 bases and J lost 4, with 11 bases in between. The CDR3 length is 14 residues. The CDR3 sequence is CASSVATQSYEQYF. CDR3 nucleotides: TGTGCCAGCAGCGTAGCCACTCAGTCATACGAGCAGTACTTC.